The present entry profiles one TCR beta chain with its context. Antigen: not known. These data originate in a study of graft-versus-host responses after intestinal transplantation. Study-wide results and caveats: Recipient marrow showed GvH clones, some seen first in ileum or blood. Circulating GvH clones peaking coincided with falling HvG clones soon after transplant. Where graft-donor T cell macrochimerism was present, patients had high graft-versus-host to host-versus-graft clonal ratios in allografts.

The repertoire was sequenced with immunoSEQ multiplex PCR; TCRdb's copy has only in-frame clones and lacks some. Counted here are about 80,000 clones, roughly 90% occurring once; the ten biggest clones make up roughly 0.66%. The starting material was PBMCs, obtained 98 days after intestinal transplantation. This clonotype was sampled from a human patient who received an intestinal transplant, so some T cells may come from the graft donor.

CDR3 residues: CASSLGTVQETQYF. CDR3 coding DNA: TGTGCCAGCAGCTTAGGGACAGTGCAAGAGACCCAGTACTTC. The rearrangement links TRBV7-9 to TRBJ2-5; TRBD1 is a possible D gene (6 bases). The CDR3 has 14 amino acids. Deletions cut 1 base from V and 2 bases from J, with 8 bases between. Germline loops: CDR1 SEHNR, CDR2 FQNEAQ (reference sequence).